The rows below give T cell receptor beta chains drawn from one sample of a study of cytomegalovirus exposure and HLA in healthy donors. Measured with immunoSEQ multiplex PCR; TCRdb has only the in-frame clones, and not every one. The profile shows 110,000 to 150,000 clones, roughly 83% of them singletons. The sample consisted of PBMCs. The origin of the receptors is a female donor in good health and CMV-seronegative. Both conserved end residues are part of each CDR3. Each record gives: J gene, D gene, clone size, V gene, CDR3 DNA, CDR3 protein. A D gene is named only where the DNA matches it firmly. Size values are once, few and many counts, or a class for expanded clones, and some rows have none.

TRBJ1-1	-	-	TRBV10-1	TGCGCCAGCACCCCGGGTAAAGGTTTGACAGAACCCACTGAAGCTTTCTTT	CASTPGKGLTEPTEAFF
TRBJ2-2	TRBD2	-	TRBV7-2	TGTGCCAGCAGCTCTATCCCCGGGACTAGCGGGGGGGACACCGGGGAGCTGTTTTTT	CASSSIPGTSGGDTGELFF
TRBJ2-7	-	-	TRBV6-6	TGTGCCAGCAGTTCGTATACCACGGACGAGCAGTACTTC	CASSSYTTDEQYF
TRBJ1-5	-	-	TRBV28	TGTGCCAGCAGATGGGCAGGGGTAAATCAGCCCCAGCATTTT	CASRWAGVNQPQHF
TRBJ2-1	-	-	TRBV2	TGTGCCAGCAGTGAGGGCGATGCCTCCTACAATGAGCAGTTCTTC	CASSEGDASYNEQFF
TRBJ2-1	TRBD1	-	TRBV6-1	TGTGCCAGCAGTGTCGACAGGGCAAGCTCCTACAATGAGCAGTTCTTC	CASSVDRASSYNEQFF
TRBJ2-3	-	once	TRBV5-1	TGCGCCAGCAGCTTGGAAGGTGGGAGAACAGATACGCAGTATTTT	CASSLEGGRTDTQYF
TRBJ2-7	TRBD1	-	TRBV6-5	TGTGCCAGCAGTTCCCGGGACAGCCTATGTGGTCCGTACTTC	CASSSRDSLCGPYF
TRBJ2-5	-	-	TRBV28	TGTGCCAGCAGCACCCCGGACAGAAGACAAGAGACCCAGTACTTC	CASSTPDRRQETQYF
TRBJ1-1	TRBD1	-	TRBV27	TGTGCCAGCAGCAATTGGGACAGGGGCATAGCTTTCTTT	CASSNWDRGIAFF
TRBJ2-3	-	-	TRBV10-3	TGTGCCTACCGGACTGCTAGCACAGATACGCAGTATTTT	CAYRTASTDTQYF
TRBJ1-1	TRBD1	-	TRBV28	TGTGCCAGCAGTGACAGGGGGGATATCACTGAAGCTTTCTTT	CASSDRGDITEAFF
TRBJ1-1	-	-	TRBV11-2	TGTGCCAGCAGCTTATTTATGGACAAATCCCCTTTCTTT	CASSLFMDKSPFF
TRBJ2-1	TRBD1	-	TRBV15	TGTGCCACCAGCAGGGACAGGGGGCCGGGAAATGAGCAGTTCTTC	CATSRDRGPGNEQFF
TRBJ2-1	TRBD2	-	TRBV6-6	TGTGCCAGCAGGGAGACTAGCGGGCTGGGTGAGCAGTTCTTC	CASRETSGLGEQFF
TRBJ1-4	-	-	TRBV19	TGTGCCAGTAGTCCCTCGATGGCTCGGCGGGAAAAACTGTTTTTT	CASSPSMARREKLFF
TRBJ2-7	TRBD1	-	TRBV6-1	TGTGCCAGCAGTGAAGGACAGGGCCTTCTTTACGAGCAGTACTTC	CASSEGQGLLYEQYF
TRBJ2-5	TRBD2	-	TRBV9	TGTGCCACCTCTAGACTAGCGGGAGAAGAGACCCAGTACTTC	CATSRLAGEETQYF
TRBJ1-6	TRBD1	-	TRBV6-5	TGTGCCAGCAGTTACACAGATATGGGACAGGGAACCCTCCACTTT	CASSYTDMGQGTLHF
TRBJ1-6	TRBD1	-	TRBV6-5	TGTGCCAGCAGGGTCGAACAGGGGTGGGCCCTCCACTTT	CASRVEQGWALHF